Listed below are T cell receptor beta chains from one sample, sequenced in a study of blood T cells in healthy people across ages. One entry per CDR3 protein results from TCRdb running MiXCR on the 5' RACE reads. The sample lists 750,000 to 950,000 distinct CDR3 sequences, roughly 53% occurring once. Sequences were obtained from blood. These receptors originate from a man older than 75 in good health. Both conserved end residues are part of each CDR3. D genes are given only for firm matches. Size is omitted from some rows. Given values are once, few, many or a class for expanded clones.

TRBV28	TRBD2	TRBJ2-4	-	CASSSGGVGTKNIQYF	TGTGCCAGCAGTTCGGGAGGGGTTGGAACCAAAAACATTCAGTACTTC
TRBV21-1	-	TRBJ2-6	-	CASFPMAGRSGANVLTF	TGTGCCAGCTTTCCAATGGCAGGTCGCTCTGGGGCCAACGTCCTGACTTTC
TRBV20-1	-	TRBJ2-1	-	CSARDLRSSYNERFF	TGCAGTGCTAGAGATCTGAGGAGCTCCTACAATGAGCGGTTCTTC
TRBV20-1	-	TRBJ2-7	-	CSAVIQGEQYF	TGCAGTGCTGTAATCCAAGGAGAGCAGTACTTC
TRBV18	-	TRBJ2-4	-	CASSPIRGVAKNIQYF	TGTGCCAGCTCACCCATCAGGGGAGTAGCCAAAAACATTCAGTACTTC
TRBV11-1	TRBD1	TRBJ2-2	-	CASSHYRQGPNTGELFF	TGTGCCAGCAGCCACTACCGACAGGGGCCTAACACCGGGGAGCTGTTTTTT
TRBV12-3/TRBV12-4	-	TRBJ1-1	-	CASSKGTITEAFF	TGTGCCAGCAGTAAGGGGACGATCACTGAAGCTTTCTTT
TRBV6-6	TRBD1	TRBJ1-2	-	CASSRDREANFYTF	TGTGCCAGCAGTAGGGACAGGGAGGCGAATTTCTACACCTTC
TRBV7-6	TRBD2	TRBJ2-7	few	CASSSELAGTIYEQYF	TGTGCCAGCAGCTCGGAACTAGCGGGGACGATCTACGAGCAGTACTTC
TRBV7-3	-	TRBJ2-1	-	CASSQDSAPYNEQFF	TGTGCCAGCAGCCAAGACAGTGCTCCCTACAATGAGCAGTTCTTC
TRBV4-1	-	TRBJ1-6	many	CASSQEGPGYNSPLHF	TGCGCCAGCAGCCAAGAGGGACCGGGGTATAATTCACCCCTCCACTTT
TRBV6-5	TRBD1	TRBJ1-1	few	CASSHQGGNTEAFF	TGTGCCAGCAGTCACCAGGGGGGGAACACTGAAGCTTTCTTT
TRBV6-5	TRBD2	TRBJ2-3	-	CASSTLAGRSMRDAYF	TGTGCCAGCAGTACTTTAGCGGGGCGGAGCATGCGAGACGCGTATTTT
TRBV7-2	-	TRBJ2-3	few	CASSPLRLVTDTQYF	TGTGCCAGCAGCCCCCTCAGACTTGTGACAGATACGCAGTATTTT
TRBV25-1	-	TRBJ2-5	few	CASSDTGRETQYF	TGTGCCAGCAGTGACACGGGAAGGGAGACCCAGTACTTC
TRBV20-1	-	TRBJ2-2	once	CSVSQVANTGELFF	TGCAGTGTCTCACAAGTAGCGAACACCGGGGAGCTGTTTTTT
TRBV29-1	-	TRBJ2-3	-	CSVECPGGTDTQYF	TGCAGCGTTGAATGTCCAGGGGGCACAGATACGCAGTATTTT
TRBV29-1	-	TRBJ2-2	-	CSVESGELFF	TGCAGCGTTGAATCCGGGGAGCTGTTTTTT
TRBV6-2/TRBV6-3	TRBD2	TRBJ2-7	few	CASSYSPWLAGRYEQYF	TGTGCCAGCAGTTACTCCCCGTGGCTAGCGGGCCGCTACGAGCAGTACTTC
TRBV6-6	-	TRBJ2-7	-	CASSYFGDLNNYEQYF	TGTGCCAGCAGTTACTTTGGGGACCTTAACAACTACGAGCAGTACTTC
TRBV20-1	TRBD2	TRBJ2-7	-	CSVSRGGTYEQYF	TGCAGTGTCTCTCGCGGGGGAACCTACGAGCAGTACTTC
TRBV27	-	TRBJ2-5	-	CASSSRIPSVQETQYF	TGTGCCAGCAGTTCGCGAATCCCTAGCGTACAAGAGACCCAGTACTTC
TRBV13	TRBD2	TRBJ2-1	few	CASSSSGPSSYNEQFF	TGTGCCAGCAGCTCTAGCGGGCCGAGCTCCTACAATGAGCAGTTCTTC
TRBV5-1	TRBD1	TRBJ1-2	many	CASSLADRGNRGYTF	TGCGCCAGCAGCTTGGCGGACAGGGGTAATCGTGGCTACACCTTC
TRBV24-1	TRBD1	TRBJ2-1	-	CATSDRTGDDNEQFF	TGTGCCACCAGTGATAGGACAGGGGATGACAATGAGCAGTTCTTC
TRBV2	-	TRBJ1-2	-	CASSEFSQEGYTF	TGTGCCAGCAGTGAGTTTAGCCAGGAGGGCTACACCTTC
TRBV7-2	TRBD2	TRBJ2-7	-	CASSFVTSGAYEQYF	TGTGCCAGCAGCTTCGTGACTAGCGGGGCCTACGAGCAGTACTTC
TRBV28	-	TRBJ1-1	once	CASSTRSREAFF	TGTGCCAGCAGTACCCGGTCGAGGGAAGCTTTCTTT
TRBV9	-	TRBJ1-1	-	CASSHLAAGVQGTEAFF	TGTGCCAGCAGCCACTTAGCCGCAGGGGTTCAAGGCACTGAAGCTTTCTTT
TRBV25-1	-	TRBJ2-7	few	CASSVGTRAGEQYF	TGTGCCAGCAGTGTCGGTACTAGGGCTGGGGAGCAGTACTTC
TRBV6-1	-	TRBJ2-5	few	CASSAGTTQETQYF	TGTGCCAGCAGTGCAGGGACAACTCAAGAGACCCAGTACTTC
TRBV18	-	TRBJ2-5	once	CASSPLGQAETQYF	TGTGCCAGCTCACCCCTCGGACAAGCGGAGACCCAGTACTTC
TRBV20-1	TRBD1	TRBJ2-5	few	CSARDSLQETQYF	TGCAGTGCTCGGGACAGCTTACAAGAGACCCAGTACTTC
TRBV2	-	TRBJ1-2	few	CASMDRGRHGYTF	TGTGCCAGCATGGACCGAGGGCGTCATGGCTACACCTTC
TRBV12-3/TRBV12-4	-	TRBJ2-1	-	CASTLTRSAQFF	TGTGCCAGCACCCTGACGAGGTCAGCGCAGTTCTTC
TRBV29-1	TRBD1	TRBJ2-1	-	CSVRTGTGPYNEQFF	TGCAGCGTACGTACCGGGACAGGGCCCTACAATGAGCAGTTCTTC
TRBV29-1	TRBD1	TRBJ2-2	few	CSVRQGGSTGELFF	TGCAGCGTAAGACAGGGCGGTAGCACCGGGGAGCTGTTTTTT